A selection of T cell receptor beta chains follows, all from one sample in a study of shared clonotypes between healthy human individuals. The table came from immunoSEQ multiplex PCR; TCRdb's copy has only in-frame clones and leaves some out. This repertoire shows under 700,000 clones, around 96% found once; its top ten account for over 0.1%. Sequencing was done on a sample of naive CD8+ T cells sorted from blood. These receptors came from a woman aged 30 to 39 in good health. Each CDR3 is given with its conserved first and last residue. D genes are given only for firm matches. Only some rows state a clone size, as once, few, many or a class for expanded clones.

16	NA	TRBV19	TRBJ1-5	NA	TGTGCCAGTAGTTCATACACCCTAGGGGGCAATCAGCCCCAGCATTTT	CASSSYTLGGNQPQHF
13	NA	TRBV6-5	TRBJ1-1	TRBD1	TGTGCCAGCAGTTACGACAGGGGTGCTGAAGCTTTCTTT	CASSYDRGAEAFF
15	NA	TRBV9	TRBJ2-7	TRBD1	TGTGCCAGCAGCGTCTCCGGGACAGTGGGGTCCGAGCAGTACTTC	CASSVSGTVGSEQYF
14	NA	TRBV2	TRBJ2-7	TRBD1	TGTGCCAGCAGCTCGACAGGGGGCTCCTACGAGCAGTACTTC	CASSSTGGSYEQYF
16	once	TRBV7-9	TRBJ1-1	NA	TGTGCCAGCAGCTGGGGTGGCGATTTGAGGCACACTGAAGCTTTCTTT	CASSWGGDLRHTEAFF
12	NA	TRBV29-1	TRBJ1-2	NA	TGCAGCGTTGGTGAAGGCTTAGGCGGCTACACCTTC	CSVGEGLGGYTF
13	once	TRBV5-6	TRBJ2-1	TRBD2	TGTGCCAGCAGCATGGGACTAGCGGAGCGGGAGGTCTTC	CASSMGLAEREVF
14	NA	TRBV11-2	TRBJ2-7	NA	TGTGCCAGCAGCGGACGGACTCACTCCTACGAGCAGTACTTC	CASSGRTHSYEQYF
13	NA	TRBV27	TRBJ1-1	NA	TGTGCCAGCAGTTCAGGAAGGATAAGAGGAGCTTTCTTT	CASSSGRIRGAFF
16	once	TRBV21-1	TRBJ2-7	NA	TGTGCCAGCAGCAAAAGGTGGCCGAGAGACCTCTACGAGCAGTACTTC	CASSKRWPRDLYEQYF
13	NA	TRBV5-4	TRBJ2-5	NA	TGTGCCAGCAGCCCGGAGGCCCAAGAGACCCAGTACTTC	CASSPEAQETQYF
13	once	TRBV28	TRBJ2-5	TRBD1	TGTGCCAGCAGCCCCGACAGGGGGGAGACCCAGTACTTC	CASSPDRGETQYF
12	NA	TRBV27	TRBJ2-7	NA	TGTGCCAGCAGTTCCGGGGAAGAAAAGCAGTACTTC	CASSSGEEKQYF
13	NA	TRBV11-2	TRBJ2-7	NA	TGTGCCAGCAGCTTAGCAGGTGACTACGAGCAGTACTTC	CASSLAGDYEQYF
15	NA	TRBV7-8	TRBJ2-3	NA	TGTGCCAGCAGCGGCCGGGCCCCTAGCACAGATACGCAGTATTTT	CASSGRAPSTDTQYF
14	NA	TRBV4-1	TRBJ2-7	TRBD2	TGCGCCAGCAGTTACACGACTAGCGCCTACGAGCAGTACTTC	CASSYTTSAYEQYF
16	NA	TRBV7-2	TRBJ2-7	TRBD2	TGTGCCAGCAGCTTTGGACTAGCGGAGCCGGGGAACGAGCAGTACTTC	CASSFGLAEPGNEQYF
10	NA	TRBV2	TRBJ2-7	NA	TGTGCCAGCATGTCCTACGAGCAGTACTTC	CASMSYEQYF
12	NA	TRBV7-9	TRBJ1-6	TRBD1	TGTGCCAGCAGCCGACAGGGCAGACCCCTCCACTTT	CASSRQGRPLHF
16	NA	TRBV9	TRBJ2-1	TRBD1	TGTGCCAGCAGCGTAGAAGGGGGCACCACCAACAATGAGCAGTTCTTC	CASSVEGGTTNNEQFF
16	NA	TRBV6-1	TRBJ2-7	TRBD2	TGTGCCAGCAGTGAAACGCGAACGGGACTAGCCTACGAGCAGTACTTC	CASSETRTGLAYEQYF
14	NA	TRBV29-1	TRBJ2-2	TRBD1	TGCAGCGTCATAGGACAGGGGACCACCGGGGAGCTGTTTTTT	CSVIGQGTTGELFF
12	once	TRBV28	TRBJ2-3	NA	TGTGCCAGCAGTTTAGGCACAGATACGCAGTATTTT	CASSLGTDTQYF
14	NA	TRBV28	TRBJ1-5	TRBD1	TGTGCCAGCAGAACGACAGGGTTAGGTCAGCCCCAGCATTTT	CASRTTGLGQPQHF
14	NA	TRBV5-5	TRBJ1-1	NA	TGTGCCAGCAGGGAAGGGATGGTGAACACTGAAGCTTTCTTT	CASREGMVNTEAFF
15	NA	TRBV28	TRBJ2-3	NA	TGTGCCAGCAGCCAGGGAATAGTTAATACAGATACGCAGTATTTT	CASSQGIVNTDTQYF
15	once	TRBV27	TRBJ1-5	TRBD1	TGTGCCAGCAGCCTAGTGGCAGGGGGCATTCAGCCCCAGCATTTT	CASSLVAGGIQPQHF
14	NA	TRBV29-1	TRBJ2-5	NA	TGCAGCGTTGAAGATGGCAGTCGTCAAGAGACCCAGTACTTC	CSVEDGSRQETQYF
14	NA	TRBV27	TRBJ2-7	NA	TGTGCCAGCAGTTTAGGAGTGGGGACCTACGAGCAGTACTTC	CASSLGVGTYEQYF
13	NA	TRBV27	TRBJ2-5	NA	TGTGCCAGCAGCCCACTGACAGAAGAGACCCAGTACTTC	CASSPLTEETQYF
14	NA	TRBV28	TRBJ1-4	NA	TGTGCCAGCAAATGGCAGGGGACTAATGAAAAACTGTTTTTT	CASKWQGTNEKLFF
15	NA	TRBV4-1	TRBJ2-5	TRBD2	TGCGCCAGCAGCCACCCCATAGCGGGAGTAGAGACCCAGTACTTC	CASSHPIAGVETQYF
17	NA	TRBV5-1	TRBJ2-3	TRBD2	TGCGCCAGCAGTCCCGGGACTAGCGGGAGTGGGGCAGATACGCAGTATTTT	CASSPGTSGSGADTQYF
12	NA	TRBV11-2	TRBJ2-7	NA	TGTGCCAGCAGCCCAAGTGGCTACGAGCAGTACTTC	CASSPSGYEQYF
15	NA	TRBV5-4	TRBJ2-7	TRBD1	TGTGCCAGCAGCGCGGACAGGGGCGGCGGGAACGAGCAGTACTTC	CASSADRGGGNEQYF
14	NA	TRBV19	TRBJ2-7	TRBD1	TGTGCCAGTAGTATAGGTGCAGGGGGCTACGAGCAGTACTTC	CASSIGAGGYEQYF
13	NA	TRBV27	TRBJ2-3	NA	TGTGCCAGCAGTTTATTGTTCGGGGATACGCAGTATTTT	CASSLLFGDTQYF
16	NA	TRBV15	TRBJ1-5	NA	TGTGCCACCAGCGATTACAGGGAGTACGGCAATCAGCCCCAGCATTTT	CATSDYREYGNQPQHF
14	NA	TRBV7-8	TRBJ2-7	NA	TGTGCCAGCAGCTTAAACGGCGGAGACCCCGAGCAGTACTTC	CASSLNGGDPEQYF
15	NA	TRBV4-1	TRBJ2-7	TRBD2	TGCGCCAGCAGCCCAATCACTAGCGGGAGCTACGAGCAGTACTTC	CASSPITSGSYEQYF
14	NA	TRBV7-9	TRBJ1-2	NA	TGTGCCAGCAGCCGACAGGCCCTTACGGATGGCTACACCTTC	CASSRQALTDGYTF
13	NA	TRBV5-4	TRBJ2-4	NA	TGTGCCAGCAGCGTGTCAACCAAAAACATTCAGTACTTC	CASSVSTKNIQYF
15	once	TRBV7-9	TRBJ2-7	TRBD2	TGTGCCAGCAGCCCTTATAGCGGGAGGGAGGTCGAGCAGTACTTC	CASSPYSGREVEQYF
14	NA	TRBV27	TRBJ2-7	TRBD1	TGTGCCAGCAGTCTGACCAGGGGGCACTACGAGCAGTACTTC	CASSLTRGHYEQYF
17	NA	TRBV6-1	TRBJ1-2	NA	TGTGCCAGCAGTGAAGCCCGGGGACTTTTGACTAACTATGGCTACACCTTC	CASSEARGLLTNYGYTF
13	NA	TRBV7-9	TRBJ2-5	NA	TGTGCCAGCAGCTTAGCAGTAGAAGAGACCCAGTACTTC	CASSLAVEETQYF
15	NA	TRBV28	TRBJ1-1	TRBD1	TGTGCCAGCAGTTTAACAGGGGCCCGGAACACTGAAGCTTTCTTT	CASSLTGARNTEAFF
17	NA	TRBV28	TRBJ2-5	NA	TGTGCCAGCAGCTCAACCGCTTCGGGACGACAATACGAGACCCAGTACTTC	CASSSTASGRQYETQYF
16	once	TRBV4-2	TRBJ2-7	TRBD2	TGTGCCAGCAGCCAAGAGGGCGGGAGCACCTCCTACGAGCAGTACTTC	CASSQEGGSTSYEQYF
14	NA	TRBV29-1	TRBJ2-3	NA	TGCAGCGTTGAAGATGGGGACGAGACAGATACGCAGTATTTT	CSVEDGDETDTQYF
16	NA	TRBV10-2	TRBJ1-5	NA	TGCGCCAGCAGTGAGGGCACATTTTATAGCAATCAGCCCCAGCATTTT	CASSEGTFYSNQPQHF
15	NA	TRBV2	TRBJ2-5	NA	TGTGCCAGCAGCGCAATGAAGGGGGATGGTGAGACCCAGTACTTC	CASSAMKGDGETQYF
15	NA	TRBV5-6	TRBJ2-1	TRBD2	TGTGCCAGCAGCCTCAGCGGGAGACGGTACAATGAGCAGTTCTTC	CASSLSGRRYNEQFF